The sequence of this T cell receptor beta chain was determined in a study of shared clonotypes between healthy human individuals. Methods used by the authors: Filtering of immunoSEQ junctional sequences could not match full-length read filtering. The method was immunoSEQ multiplex PCR; TCRdb's version includes in-frame clones alone and lacks a portion of them. V, J and clone size are those of that table, while D and trimming were read from the DNA. This table has millions of clones, more than 80% appearing once. About this clone itself: A much larger clonotype is one base distant, so this may be a read error. The sample has other DNA sequences that encode this CDR3 too.

Input material: naive CD4+ T cells sorted from blood. Indicated subset: CD45RA+ positively selected. The receptor was isolated from a man younger than 30 in good health.

CDR3 nucleotides: TGTGCCAGTAGTACCGGGGAGACCCAGTACTTC. Translation: CASSTGETQYF. J is TRBJ2-5 and V is TRBV19; D not resolved. This CDR3 is built from 11 residues. Germline loops: CDR1 LNHDA, CDR2 SQIVND (reference sequence). The germline V and J ends were trimmed by 4 bases and 5 bases, with 5 bases remaining between them.